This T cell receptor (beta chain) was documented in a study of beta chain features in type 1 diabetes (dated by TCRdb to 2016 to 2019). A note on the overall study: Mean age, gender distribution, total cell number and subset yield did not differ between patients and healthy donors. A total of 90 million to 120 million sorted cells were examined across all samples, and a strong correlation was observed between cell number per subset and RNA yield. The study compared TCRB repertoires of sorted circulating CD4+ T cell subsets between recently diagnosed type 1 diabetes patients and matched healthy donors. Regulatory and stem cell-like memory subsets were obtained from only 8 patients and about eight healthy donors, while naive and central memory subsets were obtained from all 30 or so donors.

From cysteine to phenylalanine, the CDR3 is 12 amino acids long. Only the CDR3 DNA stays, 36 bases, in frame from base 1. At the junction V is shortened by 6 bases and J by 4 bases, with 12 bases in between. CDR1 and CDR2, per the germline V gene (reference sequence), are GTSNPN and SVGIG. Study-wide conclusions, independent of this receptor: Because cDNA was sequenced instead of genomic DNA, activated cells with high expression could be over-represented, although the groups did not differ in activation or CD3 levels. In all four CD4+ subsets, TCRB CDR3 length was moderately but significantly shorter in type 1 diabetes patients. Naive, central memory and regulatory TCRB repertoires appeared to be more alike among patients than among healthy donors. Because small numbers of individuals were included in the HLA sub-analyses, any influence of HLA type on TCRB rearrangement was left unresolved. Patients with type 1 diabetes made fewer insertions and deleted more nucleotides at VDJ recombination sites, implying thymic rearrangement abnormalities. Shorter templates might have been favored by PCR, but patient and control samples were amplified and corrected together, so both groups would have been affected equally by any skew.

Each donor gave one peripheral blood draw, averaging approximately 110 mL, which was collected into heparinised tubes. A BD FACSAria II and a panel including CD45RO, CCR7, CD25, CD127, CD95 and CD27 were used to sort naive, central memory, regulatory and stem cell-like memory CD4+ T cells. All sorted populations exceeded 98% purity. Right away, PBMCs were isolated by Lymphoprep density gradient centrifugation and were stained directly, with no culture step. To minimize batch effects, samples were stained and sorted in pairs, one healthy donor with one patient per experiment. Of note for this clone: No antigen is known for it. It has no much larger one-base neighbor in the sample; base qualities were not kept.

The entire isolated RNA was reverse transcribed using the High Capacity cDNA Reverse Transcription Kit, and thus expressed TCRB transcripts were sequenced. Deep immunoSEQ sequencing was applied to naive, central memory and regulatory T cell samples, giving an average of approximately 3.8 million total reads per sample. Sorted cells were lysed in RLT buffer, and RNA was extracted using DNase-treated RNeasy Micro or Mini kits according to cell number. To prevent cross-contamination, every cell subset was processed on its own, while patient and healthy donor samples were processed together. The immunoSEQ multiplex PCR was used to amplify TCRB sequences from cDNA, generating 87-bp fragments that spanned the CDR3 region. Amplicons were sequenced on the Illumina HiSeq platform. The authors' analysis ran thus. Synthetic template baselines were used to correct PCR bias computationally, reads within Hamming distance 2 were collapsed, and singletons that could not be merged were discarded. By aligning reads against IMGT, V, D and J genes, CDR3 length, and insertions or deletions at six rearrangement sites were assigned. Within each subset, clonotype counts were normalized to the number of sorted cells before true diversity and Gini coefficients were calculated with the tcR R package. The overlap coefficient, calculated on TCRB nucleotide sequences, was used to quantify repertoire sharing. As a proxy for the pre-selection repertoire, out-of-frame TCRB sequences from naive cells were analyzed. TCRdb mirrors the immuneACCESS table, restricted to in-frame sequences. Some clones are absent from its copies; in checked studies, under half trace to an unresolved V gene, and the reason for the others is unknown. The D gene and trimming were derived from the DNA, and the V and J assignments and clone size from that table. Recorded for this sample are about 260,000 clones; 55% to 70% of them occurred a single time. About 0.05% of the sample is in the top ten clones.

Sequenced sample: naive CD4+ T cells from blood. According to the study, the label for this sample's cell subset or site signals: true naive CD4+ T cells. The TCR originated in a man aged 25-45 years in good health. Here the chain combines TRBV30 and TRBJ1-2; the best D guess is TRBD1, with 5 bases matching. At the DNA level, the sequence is TGTGCCTGCGGGCGGGGCAGCTATGGCTACACCTTC. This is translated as CACGRGSYGYTF.